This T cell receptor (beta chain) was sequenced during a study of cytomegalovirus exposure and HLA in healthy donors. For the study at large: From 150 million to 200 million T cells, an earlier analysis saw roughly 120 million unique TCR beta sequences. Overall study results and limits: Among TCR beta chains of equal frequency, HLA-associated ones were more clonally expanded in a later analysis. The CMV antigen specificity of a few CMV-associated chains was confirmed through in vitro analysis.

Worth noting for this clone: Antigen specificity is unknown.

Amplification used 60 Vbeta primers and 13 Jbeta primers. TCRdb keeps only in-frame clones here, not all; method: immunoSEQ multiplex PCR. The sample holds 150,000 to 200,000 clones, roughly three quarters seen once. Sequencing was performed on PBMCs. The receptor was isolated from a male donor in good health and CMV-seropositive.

The CDR3 protein is CASSQSGVANEKLFF. Written as DNA, the CDR3 is TGTGCCAGCAGCCAGTCCGGGGTAGCTAATGAAAAACTGTTTTTT. V gene TRBV6-5 combines with J gene TRBJ1-4, with D unclear. Trimming pared 6 bases from V and 3 bases from J, leaving 14 bases between. Germline V lookup: CDR1 MNHEY, CDR2 SVGAGI. This CDR3 has 15 amino acids.